Below, 7 T cell receptor beta chains from the same sample are listed, as sequenced in a study of naive and memory T cell subsets. Study results and limitations: Possibly reflecting memory cells re-expressing CD45RA, a few larger clonotypes occurred in naive repertoires, especially CD8.

Which antigens these TCRs recognize remains unknown. The beta constant-region primer was an equimolar mix of two oligonucleotides covering TRBC1 and TRBC2. Ligated cDNA was amplified by four rounds of PCR with nested alpha and beta constant-region primers and SP2. TCRdb re-called the UMI-ligation and nested PCR reads with MiXCR, one entry per CDR3 protein. The sample contains 130,000 to 150,000 distinct CDR3 sequences, about 20% of which appear only once. The sequencing input was naive CD4+ T cells from blood. These receptors were collected from a human donor in good health.

The V and J genes are TRBV19 and TRBJ2-2; D gene ambiguous. CDR1 LNHDA and CDR2 SQIVND come from the germline V gene (reference sequence). This CDR3 spans 14 amino acids. Trimming cost V 8 bases and J 7 bases, with 17 bases left between them. The CDR3 region has the DNA TGTGCCAGTTCTGTCACCACGAAGGGCGGGGAGCTGTTTTTT. This encodes CASSVTTKGGELFF.

The chain employs TRBV24-1 and TRBJ1-1; no definite D call. V was shortened by 5 bases and J by 5 bases, with 14 bases between the two germline ends. Germline V gene sequence: CDR1 KGHDR, CDR2 SFDVKD. The CDR3 has 14 amino acids. The CDR3 reads CATSGSAPRTEAFF. The CDR3 DNA reads TGTGCCACCAGTGGCTCCGCCCCAAGAACTGAAGCTTTCTTT.

The chain recombines TRBV6-5 with TRBJ2-1; D might be TRBD2 (5 bases). Germline CDR1 and CDR2: MNHEY and SVGAGI. The ends were cut back, 7 bases at V and 4 bases at J, with 11 bases in the middle. The CDR3 consists of 13 residues. The CDR3 sequence is CASKRTFYNEQFF. CDR3 in DNA: TGTGCCAGCAAACGGACTTTTTACAATGAGCAGTTCTTC.

The chain is built from TRBV20-1 and TRBJ2-7; 7 nucleotides align to TRBD1. Germline CDR1 and CDR2: DFQATT and SNEGSKA (reference sequence). The ends lost 5 bases at V and 7 bases at J; junction bases unmatched: 14. The CDR3 loop spans 14 amino acids. DNA of the CDR3: TGCAGTGCTGCAAAGGGACAGCCTAAAGGGGAGCAGTACTTC. Protein sequence: CSAAKGQPKGEQYF.

This clonotype occurred a few times. The chain carries TRBV19 and TRBJ2-4, with D perhaps TRBD1 (6 bases). The CDR3 runs 14 residues. The V gene lost 4 bases and the J gene lost 7 bases, with 14 bases spanning the gap. Looked up from germline, CDR1 is LNHDA and CDR2 is SQIVND (reference sequence). The CDR3 here is CASSTAAGVNIQYF. The CDR3 region has the DNA TGTGCCAGTAGTACGGCGGCAGGGGTGAACATTCAGTACTTC.

This clonotype was picked up a small number of times. The gene calls are TRBV20-1 and TRBJ2-5; 11 bases agree with TRBD2. The junction had 12 bases not matched to a gene; V was cut back by 7 bases and J by 2 bases. Germline loops: CDR1 DFQATT, CDR2 SNEGSKA (reference sequence). The CDR3 contains 16 residues. Here the CDR3 DNA reads TGCAGTGGGAAACTAGCGGGAGTTGGGAAACAAGAGACCCAGTACTTC. This translates into CSGKLAGVGKQETQYF.

The V call is TRBV6-6, the J call TRBJ2-5; D might be TRBD2 (5 bases). With 8 bases removed from V and 3 bases from J, the gap between germline ends came to 16 bases. Looked up from germline, CDR1 is MNHNY and CDR2 is SVGAGI (reference sequence). CDR3 size: 14 residues. This CDR3 is CASARSGSEETQYF. The CDR3 DNA follows: TGTGCCAGCGCCCGGTCGGGGAGCGAAGAGACCCAGTACTTC.